These T cell receptor beta chains were read from a single sample in a study of T-cell memory formation after mild COVID-19. TCRdb re-called the 5' RACE reads with MiXCR, one entry per CDR3 protein. The data hold hundreds of thousands of distinct CDR3 sequences, with 15% observed a single time. The sequenced material came from PBMCs or a T cell subset sorted from them (not recorded which). All receptors derive from an adult woman who had mild COVID-19 (a few samples of this study predate the infection). Cell type and time point are not known. Both conserved end residues are part of each CDR3. The D gene is left open where the match is weak. Rows give clone size only sometimes, using once, few, many, or a class for an expanded clone.

DNA: TGCAGTGCTAGTCTCAGGACAGGGAGTTATGAAAAACTGTTTTTT; CDR3: CSASLRTGSYEKLFF; D: TRBD1; J: TRBJ1-4; size: many; length: 15; V: TRBV20-1
DNA: TGTGCCACCCGTCCCGGGACAGACTATTACAATGAGCAGTTCTTC; CDR3: CATRPGTDYYNEQFF; D: TRBD1; J: TRBJ2-1; size: many; length: 15; V: TRBV24-1
DNA: TGCAGCGACACTCAGGGCTACAATGAGCAGTTCTTC; CDR3: CSDTQGYNEQFF; D: -; J: TRBJ2-1; size: few; length: 12; V: TRBV29-1
DNA: TGTGCCACCAGCAGAGGACAAGGACAGGGAGATCAGCCCCAGCATTTT; CDR3: CATSRGQGQGDQPQHF; D: TRBD1; J: TRBJ1-5; size: many; length: 16; V: TRBV15
DNA: TGTGCCAGCAGCCAGCGGGCGGGAAGGAGAGGCAATGAGCAGTTCTTC; CDR3: CASSQRAGRRGNEQFF; D: -; J: TRBJ2-1; size: few; length: 16; V: TRBV3-1
DNA: TGTGCCAGCAGCTTAAAGGGCTTGATCTATAATTCACCCCTCCACTTT; CDR3: CASSLKGLIYNSPLHF; D: -; J: TRBJ1-6; size: -; length: 16; V: TRBV7-8
DNA: TGTGCCAGCAGTCGAGGGACAGGGGATGGCTACACCTTC; CDR3: CASSRGTGDGYTF; D: TRBD1; J: TRBJ1-2; size: few; length: 13; V: TRBV12-3/TRBV12-4
DNA: TGTGCCAGCAGCTCCAACAGGGGATCGGAGACCCAGTACTTC; CDR3: CASSSNRGSETQYF; D: TRBD1; J: TRBJ2-5; size: many; length: 14; V: TRBV7-8
DNA: TGTGCCAGCAGCTTCTCGGGGACTAGCGGGAACAATGAGCAGTTCTTC; CDR3: CASSFSGTSGNNEQFF; D: TRBD2; J: TRBJ2-1; size: -; length: 16; V: TRBV7-2
DNA: TGCGCCAGCAGCCTGGGACAGCCTAGCACAGATACGCAGTATTTT; CDR3: CASSLGQPSTDTQYF; D: TRBD1; J: TRBJ2-3; size: few; length: 15; V: TRBV4-1
DNA: TGTGCCAGCAGCTTAGACGGACTAGCGGGAAGCGAGCAGTACTTC; CDR3: CASSLDGLAGSEQYF; D: TRBD2; J: TRBJ2-7; size: -; length: 15; V: TRBV7-2
DNA: TGTGCCAGCGCCGGACAGGGAGAGACCCAGTACTTC; CDR3: CASAGQGETQYF; D: TRBD1; J: TRBJ2-5; size: few; length: 12; V: TRBV12-3/TRBV12-4
DNA: TGTGCCAGCAACAGGGGGCGGAGTGAGCAGTTCTTC; CDR3: CASNRGRSEQFF; D: TRBD1; J: TRBJ2-1; size: -; length: 12; V: TRBV7-9
DNA: TGTGCCAGCAGTTACGGGGGGGTGGCGGCTGAAGCTTTCTTT; CDR3: CASSYGGVAAEAFF; D: -; J: TRBJ1-1; size: few; length: 14; V: TRBV6-5
DNA: TGTGCCAGCAGCCCACGGCCTCGGTCCCCAGATACGCAGTATTTT; CDR3: CASSPRPRSPDTQYF; D: -; J: TRBJ2-3; size: -; length: 15; V: TRBV4-2
DNA: TGTGCCAGTAAACAGGGACCAGCTAACTATGGCTACACCTTC; CDR3: CASKQGPANYGYTF; D: -; J: TRBJ1-2; size: -; length: 14; V: TRBV19
DNA: TGCAGTGCTCTTGGGGGGACAGGGGCCGCCAATGAAAAACTGTTTTTT; CDR3: CSALGGTGAANEKLFF; D: TRBD1; J: TRBJ1-4; size: few; length: 16; V: TRBV20-1
DNA: TGTGCCAGCAGCCACGCAGGGACGAACTCACCCCTCCACTTT; CDR3: CASSHAGTNSPLHF; D: -; J: TRBJ1-6; size: -; length: 14; V: TRBV3-1
DNA: TGCAGCGTTGGAGGTCTCGGGGAAACTAATGAAAAACTGTTTTTT; CDR3: CSVGGLGETNEKLFF; D: -; J: TRBJ1-4; size: -; length: 15; V: TRBV29-1
DNA: TGTGCCACCTCGGAGGGGAACACTGAAGCTTTCTTT; CDR3: CATSEGNTEAFF; D: -; J: TRBJ1-1; size: few; length: 12; V: TRBV24-1
DNA: TGCAGTGCTAGCTCAGGGTCGGGTGAGACCCAGTACTTC; CDR3: CSASSGSGETQYF; D: -; J: TRBJ2-5; size: -; length: 13; V: TRBV20-1
DNA: TGTGCCAGCAGCGGGGGACAGGGGGCGACTGAAGCTTTCTTT; CDR3: CASSGGQGATEAFF; D: TRBD1; J: TRBJ1-1; size: -; length: 14; V: TRBV9
DNA: TGTGCCAGCAGCTTAGAGGCAGGGCGGACGCAGTATTTT; CDR3: CASSLEAGRTQYF; D: -; J: TRBJ2-3; size: few; length: 13; V: TRBV7-3
DNA: TGTGCCAGCAGCCAAGACCGGCTGGCCTCCTACAATGAGCAGTTCTTC; CDR3: CASSQDRLASYNEQFF; D: -; J: TRBJ2-1; size: many; length: 16; V: TRBV14
DNA: TGTGCCAGCAGCTTGGGATCGGGGAGTGATGGCTACACCTTC; CDR3: CASSLGSGSDGYTF; D: -; J: TRBJ1-2; size: -; length: 14; V: TRBV5-5
DNA: TGTGCCAGCAGCCGCGGACAGGGAAAAAGCGGCTACACCTTC; CDR3: CASSRGQGKSGYTF; D: TRBD1; J: TRBJ1-2; size: few; length: 14; V: TRBV14
DNA: TGCGCCAGCAGCCACCTTCTAGCGGGGGGCTTAGATACGCAGTATTTT; CDR3: CASSHLLAGGLDTQYF; D: TRBD2; J: TRBJ2-3; size: few; length: 16; V: TRBV4-1
DNA: TGTGCCAGCAGTGACCCAGCGGGACCTACGTTCGAGCAGTACTTC; CDR3: CASSDPAGPTFEQYF; D: TRBD2; J: TRBJ2-7; size: -; length: 15; V: TRBV2
DNA: TGTGCCACCAGCAGAACCGGGACCAGCGGTTACAATGAGCAGTTCTTC; CDR3: CATSRTGTSGYNEQFF; D: -; J: TRBJ2-1; size: -; length: 16; V: TRBV15
DNA: TGTGCCAGCAGCGTAGCTCGGGACAGTCCCCTCTCTGGGGCCAACGTCCTGACTTTC; CDR3: CASSVARDSPLSGANVLTF; D: TRBD1; J: TRBJ2-6; size: -; length: 19; V: TRBV9
DNA: TGCAGCGTTGACGTAGGTCTCCCTTATGGCTACACCTTC; CDR3: CSVDVGLPYGYTF; D: -; J: TRBJ1-2; size: few; length: 13; V: TRBV29-1
DNA: TGTGCCAGTAGCATCGGGACAGGAGACAATCAGCCCCAGCATTTT; CDR3: CASSIGTGDNQPQHF; D: TRBD1; J: TRBJ1-5; size: -; length: 15; V: TRBV19
DNA: TGCGCCAGCAGCCAACTTAGAGCAGCGGGAGGACTCTACAATGAGCAGTTCTTC; CDR3: CASSQLRAAGGLYNEQFF; D: TRBD2; J: TRBJ2-1; size: -; length: 18; V: TRBV4-3
DNA: TGTGCCAGCAGTCGGACAGAGACCTACGAGCAGTACTTC; CDR3: CASSRTETYEQYF; D: -; J: TRBJ2-7; size: few; length: 13; V: TRBV6-5
DNA: TGTGCCAGCAGCTCAAAAGGGACAGGGTTAGGGACCTACGAGCAGTACTTC; CDR3: CASSSKGTGLGTYEQYF; D: TRBD1; J: TRBJ2-7; size: many; length: 17; V: TRBV7-9
DNA: TGTGCCACCAGTGATGTCTACAGGGGAGACACCGGGGAGCTGTTTTTT; CDR3: CATSDVYRGDTGELFF; D: TRBD1; J: TRBJ2-2; size: -; length: 16; V: TRBV24-1
DNA: TGTGCCAGCAGCATAGGCCTAGCGGGAGATACGCAGTATTTT; CDR3: CASSIGLAGDTQYF; D: TRBD2; J: TRBJ2-3; size: -; length: 14; V: TRBV7-9
DNA: TGTGCCAGCTCACCTGAGGCGCCCGGTGGCACCTTC; CDR3: CASSPEAPGGTF; D: -; J: TRBJ1-2; size: -; length: 12; V: TRBV18
DNA: TGCAGTGCTAGAGGAACTGCCGGGACAGGCTTCTCTGGGGCCAACGTCCTGACTTTC; CDR3: CSARGTAGTGFSGANVLTF; D: TRBD1; J: TRBJ2-6; size: -; length: 19; V: TRBV20-1
DNA: TGTGCCACCAGTGACCCGGGACTAGCGGGAACCTACGAGCAGTACTTC; CDR3: CATSDPGLAGTYEQYF; D: TRBD2; J: TRBJ2-7; size: -; length: 16; V: TRBV24-1
DNA: TGTGCCAGCAGCCAAGTGGGCTGGAGGGGACAGGGAGAAAGCTACAATGAGCAGTTCTTC; CDR3: CASSQVGWRGQGESYNEQFF; D: TRBD1; J: TRBJ2-1; size: few; length: 20; V: TRBV3-1
DNA: TGCGCCAGCAGCTTGACTAGTTACACAGATACGCAGTATTTT; CDR3: CASSLTSYTDTQYF; D: -; J: TRBJ2-3; size: -; length: 14; V: TRBV5-1
DNA: TGTGCCAGCTCACTCAACGGACAGGGCACTGAAGCTTTCTTT; CDR3: CASSLNGQGTEAFF; D: TRBD1; J: TRBJ1-1; size: -; length: 14; V: TRBV18
DNA: TGCAGCGTTGAACAGGGGGCTAACTATGGCTACACCTTC; CDR3: CSVEQGANYGYTF; D: TRBD1; J: TRBJ1-2; size: few; length: 13; V: TRBV29-1
DNA: TGTGCCAGCCTCCCGGGACTAGCGGGGGGCAATGAGCAGTTCTTC; CDR3: CASLPGLAGGNEQFF; D: TRBD2; J: TRBJ2-1; size: -; length: 15; V: TRBV2